This TCR beta chain was documented in a study of cytomegalovirus exposure and HLA in healthy donors. Whole-study results and caveats: The authors confirmed in vitro that three CMV-associated chains were specific for CMV antigens.

As for this clone: Its antigen is still unknown.

Though probably carrying unrecorded immune exposures, donors were nominally healthy at sampling. Amplification used 60 Vbeta primers and 13 Jbeta primers. Libraries were prepared by immunoSEQ multiplex PCR; TCRdb keeps only in-frame clonotypes and omits some of them. Here the sample spans 100,000 to 120,000 clones, roughly three quarters being singletons. V shed 2 bases and J 7 bases; nucleotides not matched to a gene: 5. The CDR3 totals 14 residues. Per germline, CDR1 ENHRY and CDR2 SYGVKD. V is TRBV10-3 and J is TRBJ2-1; 7 bases align to TRBD1. This sequence was found in a male donor in good health and CMV-seronegative. Sequencing input: PBMCs. The CDR3 sequence: CAISEPGTENEQFF. CDR3 bases: TGTGCCATCAGTGAGCCTGGGACAGAGAATGAGCAGTTCTTC.